One and the same sample provided the 32 T cell receptor beta chains below, sequenced in a study of shared clonotypes between healthy human individuals. Some clones are missing from TCRdb's copy, which holds only in-frame ones; the method was immunoSEQ multiplex PCR. The sample has 2 million to 2.5 million clones; roughly 94% are singletons. Input material: naive CD4+ T cells sorted from blood. This sample's subset: CD45RA+ positively selected. The receptor set was obtained from a man between 18 and 35 years old in good health.

About this clone: This sample also contains other DNA sequences that code for the same CDR3. J is TRBJ2-7 and V is TRBV7-2; D is undetermined. Trimming shortened V by 3 bases and J by 3 bases, and 9 bases separated the two germline ends. The CDR3 totals 13 residues. Germline V CDR1 and CDR2: SGHTA, FQGNSA. The CDR3 sequence is CASSLLVSYEQYF. CDR3 DNA sequence: TGTGCCAGCAGCTTGCTCGTTAGCTACGAGCAGTACTTC. Filled out from reference TRBV7-2 and TRBJ2-7, the complete variable domain reads GAGVSQSPSNKVTEKGKDVELRCDPISGHTALYWYRQSLGQGLEFLIYFQGNSAPDKSGLPSDRFSAERTGGSVSTLTIQRTQQEDSAVYLCASSLLVSYEQYFGPGTRLTVT.

The CDR3 coding sequence is TGCGCCAGCAGCTTGGTAGCCGGAACCCTCTACGAGCAGTACTTC. Translated, it gives CASSLVAGTLYEQYF. This rearrangement joins TRBV5-1 to TRBJ2-7; D not certain. Trimming pared 0 bases from V and 3 bases from J, leaving 13 bases between. This CDR3 region has 15 residues. Germline V gene sequence: CDR1 SGHRS, CDR2 YFSETQ.

Note on this clone: Other DNA sequences in the sample encode the same CDR3. The chain links TRBV28 to TRBJ2-7; perhaps D is TRBD1 or TRBD2 (5 bases each). Germline V gene sequence: CDR1 MDHEN, CDR2 SYDVKM. V lost 4 bases, J lost 0 bases, and 10 bases lay in between. The CDR3 runs to 14 residues. The CDR3 spells CASSSGTASYEQYF. In DNA form, the CDR3 reads TGTGCCAGCAGTTCTGGGACCGCCTCCTACGAGCAGTACTTC.

This clone came up once. The chain carries TRBV6-6 and TRBJ1-3; possible D gene TRBD1, 6 bases. CDR1 is MNHNY and CDR2 is SVGAGI in the germline V gene (reference sequence). CDR3 length: 16 residues. V lost 2 bases, J lost 3 bases, and 14 bases lay in between. The CDR3 loop reads CASSYQQGGLGNTIYF. DNA of the CDR3: TGTGCCAGCAGTTACCAACAGGGAGGTCTTGGAAACACCATATATTTT.

J is TRBJ2-5 and V is TRBV30; D perhaps matches TRBD2 (6 bases). This CDR3 is built from 16 residues. V was pared by 0 bases and J by 2 bases, with 16 bases between. Looked up from germline, CDR1 is GTSNPN and CDR2 is SVGIG (reference sequence). CDR3 in DNA: TGTGCCTGGAGTGTTATTTGGGACTGGGAGCAAGAGACCCAGTACTTC. This translates into CAWSVIWDWEQETQYF.

The V gene is TRBV7-8, the J gene TRBJ1-2, with no clear D. In germline, CDR1 is SGHVS, CDR2 FQNEAQ. The CDR3 is made up of 14 amino acids. The germline V and J ends were trimmed by 3 bases and 1 base, with 9 bases remaining between them. The CDR3 loop reads CASSLAGNNYGYTF. For the CDR3, the DNA is TGTGCCAGCAGCTTGGCCGGTAATAACTATGGCTACACCTTC.

This rearrangement joins TRBV13 to TRBJ2-3; the match to TRBD1 covers 9 bases. Germline V lookup: CDR1 PRHDT, CDR2 FYEKMQ (reference sequence). The CDR3 runs to 15 residues. Unmatched junction bases numbered 6, after V lost 5 bases and J lost 3 bases. CDR3 region: CASSQRQGGTDTQYF. In DNA form, the CDR3 reads TGTGCCAGCAGCCAGCGACAGGGGGGGACAGATACGCAGTATTTT.

The J gene is TRBJ2-7, the V gene TRBV28, with 8 positions matching TRBD1. This CDR3 has 15 amino acids. Germline V lookup: CDR1 MDHEN, CDR2 SYDVKM. The junction had 12 bases not matched to a gene; V was cut back by 6 bases and J by 5 bases. The DNA for the CDR3 is TGTGCCAGCAGCCTGGACAGGGTAACTAGTCACGAGCAGTACTTC. It yields the protein CASSLDRVTSHEQYF.

This chain connects TRBV5-6 to TRBJ1-6, with D hard to call. The CDR3 is 13 amino acids. Between the trimmed V and J ends, which lost 0 bases and 9 bases, there was a span of 7 bases. Per the germline V gene, CDR1 is SGHDT and CDR2 is YYEEEE. CDR3 sequence (DNA): TGTGCCAGCAGCTTGGAGGCAGGTTCACCCCTCCACTTT. This encodes CASSLEAGSPLHF.

This clone came up once. This chain links TRBV6-1 with TRBJ2-3; no definite D call. The V gene's germline CDR1 is MNHNS and CDR2 SASEGT. The CDR3 is 16 residues long. Trimming took off 1 base at V and 1 base at J, with 12 bases between the two ends. Written as DNA, the CDR3 is TGTGCCAGCAGTGAAGGCGGATGGATCGGCACAGATACGCAGTATTTT. Translated, it gives CASSEGGWIGTDTQYF.

This clone was counted once. This chain uses TRBV7-9 with TRBJ2-3; D gene unclear. CDR3 length: 14 residues. The V end lost 9 bases, the J end lost 0 bases, and 13 bases lay between the germline ends. In germline, CDR1 is SEHNR, CDR2 FQNEAQ (reference sequence). The CDR3 region is CASTQVFSTDTQYF. CDR3 DNA sequence: TGTGCCAGTACCCAGGTTTTTAGCACAGATACGCAGTATTTT.

The chain is built from TRBV5-1 and TRBJ2-7, with D perhaps TRBD2 (6 bases). This CDR3 is built from 13 residues. Per the germline V gene, CDR1 is SGHRS and CDR2 is YFSETQ. The V end was cut by 2 bases, the J end by 6 bases, with 12 bases between. The CDR3, as DNA: TGCGCCAGCAGCTTTGATGGGGGAGGCGAGCAGTACTTC. This gives the protein CASSFDGGGEQYF.

This chain links TRBV5-1 with TRBJ2-7; TRBD2 matches at 7 bases. The germline gives CDR1 SGHRS, CDR2 YFSETQ. V lost 0 bases to trimming and J lost 3 bases; unmatched junction nucleotides: 3. This CDR3 is 14 amino acids long. CDR3 sequence reads: CASSLVASGYEQYF. The DNA of the CDR3 is TGCGCCAGCAGCTTGGTGGCTAGCGGCTACGAGCAGTACTTC.

This clone was recorded only once. The gene calls are TRBV7-2 and TRBJ2-7; D is uncertain. This CDR3 has 12 amino acids. Trimming shortened V by 1 base and J by 5 bases, and 6 bases separated the two germline ends. Germline V gene data show CDR1 as SGHTA and CDR2 as FQGNSA. CDR3 loop: CASSLVSHEQYF. The DNA of the CDR3 is TGTGCCAGCAGCTTAGTTTCTCACGAGCAGTACTTC.

V is TRBV4-2 and J is TRBJ1-2; D perhaps matches TRBD1 (6 bases). V lost 0 bases and J lost 8, with 16 bases in between. The CDR3 extends over 15 amino acids. The germline V gene has CDR1 LGHNA and CDR2 YNFKEQ. In nucleotides, the CDR3 is TGTGCCAGCAGCCAAGATCTTTGGGGGCCCTGGGGCTACACCTTC. This codes for CASSQDLWGPWGYTF.

The chain has TRBV6-6 and TRBJ2-7; 11 nucleotides agree with TRBD2. This CDR3 has 16 residues. Germline V gene data show CDR1 as MNHNY and CDR2 as SVGAGI (reference sequence). The junction had 9 bases not matched to a gene; V was cut back by 4 bases and J by 4 bases. The CDR3 region has the DNA TGTGCCAGCAGTTCCCCACTAGCGGGGGTCCTGTACGAGCAGTACTTC. Its translation is CASSSPLAGVLYEQYF.

This chain connects TRBV6-1 to TRBJ1-1; 8 nucleotides agree with TRBD1. This CDR3 has 14 amino acids. The J segment lost 4 bases and the V segment lost 5 bases, leaving 6 bases of the junction unmatched. CDR1 is MNHNS, CDR2 SASEGT, per germline. CDR3 sequence (DNA): TGTGCCAGCAGTATCCGGACAGGGCTCACTGAAGCTTTCTTT. Protein: CASSIRTGLTEAFF.

Only one count was recorded for this clone. V gene TRBV5-1 combines with J gene TRBJ2-2; 12 bases fit TRBD1. This CDR3 is built from 16 residues. The ends lost 3 bases at V and 4 bases at J; junction bases unmatched: 4. The germline V gene encodes CDR1 SGHRS and CDR2 YFSETQ. CDR3 loop: CASSWGQGAVTGELFF. CDR3 nucleotide sequence: TGCGCCAGCAGCTGGGGACAGGGGGCGGTCACCGGGGAGCTGTTTTTT.

The chain's CDR3 is CAWRREGQLNSPLHF. CDR3 in DNA: TGTGCCTGGAGGAGGGAGGGCCAACTTAATTCACCCCTCCACTTT. The rearrangement joins TRBV30 to TRBJ1-6; D remains unclear. Per germline, CDR1 GTSNPN and CDR2 SVGIG (reference sequence). The V and J ends lost 3 bases and 6 bases respectively, with 15 bases between them. This CDR3 spans 15 amino acids.

Comment on this clone: Additional DNA sequences in this sample encode the identical CDR3. The genes are TRBV6-5 and TRBJ2-1; D is uncertain. The ends were cut back, 0 bases at V and 6 bases at J, with 9 bases in the middle. Germline loops: CDR1 MNHEY, CDR2 SVGAGI. This CDR3 is built from 14 residues. CDR3 sequence (DNA): TGTGCCAGCAGTTACTCGAGAGGCGGCAATGAGCAGTTCTTC. This codes for CASSYSRGGNEQFF.

The chain combines TRBV7-2 with TRBJ2-7; no definite D call. Trimming took off 4 bases at V and 5 bases at J, with 9 bases between the two ends. CDR1 SGHTA and CDR2 FQGNSA come from the germline V gene. This CDR3 has 12 residues. The chain's CDR3 is CASSSNRDEQYF. The CDR3 nucleotides are TGTGCCAGCAGCTCTAACCGGGACGAGCAGTACTTC.

This clone came up once. The V call is TRBV30, the J call TRBJ1-2; possibly TRBD1 for D (6 bases). The CDR3 is made up of 15 amino acids. Germline V lookup: CDR1 GTSNPN, CDR2 SVGIG (reference sequence). V was clipped by 2 bases and J by 6 bases, with 19 bases between them. The CDR3: CAWSFSQGSSHGYTF. CDR3 DNA sequence: TGTGCCTGGAGTTTCAGCCAGGGGTCTAGTCATGGCTACACCTTC.

A word on this clone: A much larger clone sits a single nucleotide away, making a read error possible. As the CDR3 is not closed by the conserved phenylalanine or tryptophan, this likely results from a read error. This sequence joins TRBV4-2 and TRBJ1-2; TRBD1 agrees at 8 bases. The length of the CDR3 is 16 residues. V lost 1 base and J lost 2; bases outside the gene matches: 6. Germline values: CDR1 LGHNA, CDR2 YNFKEQ. The CDR3 nucleotides read TGTGCCAGCAGCCAAGTAGATCGGGACAGGAACTATGGCTACACCCTC. Translated: CASSQVDRDRNYGYTL.

This sequence joins TRBV6-6 and TRBJ2-5; 7 bases line up with TRBD1. The germline V gene encodes CDR1 MNHNY and CDR2 SVGAGI (reference sequence). CDR3 length equals 14 residues. V lost 6 bases and J lost 1; bases outside the gene matches: 5. CDR3 nucleotide sequence: TGTGCCAGCAGAACCCAGGGGGTCCAAGAGACCCAGTACTTC. It codes for CASRTQGVQETQYF.

The chain uses TRBV28 and TRBJ2-7; D uncertain. Trimming pared 8 bases from V and 2 bases from J, leaving 13 bases between. Germline loops: CDR1 MDHEN, CDR2 SYDVKM. This CDR3 is built from 13 residues. The CDR3 reads CASLKTATYEQYF. Here the CDR3 DNA reads TGTGCCAGCCTTAAGACGGCTACCTACGAGCAGTACTTC.

The chain employs TRBV19 and TRBJ1-1; 9 bases agree with TRBD1. This CDR3 comprises 14 residues. Trimming at V came to 5 bases and at J to 4 bases, leaving 5 bases not matched to a gene. Looked up from germline, CDR1 is LNHDA and CDR2 is SQIVND (reference sequence). DNA of the CDR3: TGTGCCAGTAGTGTGGACAGGGGAGGCACTGAAGCTTTCTTT. It yields the protein CASSVDRGGTEAFF. Combining the CDR3 with reference TRBV19 and TRBJ1-1 gives the whole variable domain DGGITQSPKYLFRKEGQNVTLSCEQNLNHDAMYWYRQDPGQGLRLIYYSQIVNDFQKGDIAEGYSVSREKKESFPLTVTSAQKNPTAFYLCASSVDRGGTEAFFGQGTRLTVV.

This clone was found once. V usage is TRBV6-5 and J usage is TRBJ1-1, with D possibly TRBD1 on 5 matching bases. Germline lookup yields CDR1 MNHEY and CDR2 SVGAGI. The germline V and J ends were trimmed by 8 bases and 3 bases, with 19 bases remaining between them. The CDR3 length is 15 residues. CDR3 DNA: TGTGCCAGCTGGGACGGGTGGAGGGTCTACACTGAAGCTTTCTTT. It yields the protein CASWDGWRVYTEAFF.

The chain carries TRBV4-3 and TRBJ2-3; unclear D gene. The germline V gene has CDR1 LGHNA and CDR2 YSLEER. The CDR3 extends over 15 amino acids. The V end was cut by 0 bases, the J end by 2 bases, with 9 bases between. The CDR3 DNA follows: TGCGCCAGCAGCCAAGATTTGGGATTCACAGATACGCAGTATTTT. This encodes CASSQDLGFTDTQYF.

The chain combines TRBV27 with TRBJ1-6, with 9 positions matching TRBD1. Losses at the gene ends were 0 bases for V and 5 bases for J; bases not matched to a gene: 8. Germline V gene data show CDR1 as MNHEY and CDR2 as SMNVEV (reference sequence). This CDR3 has 18 residues. In nucleotides, the CDR3 is TGTGCCAGCAGTTTATCGTCCGGGGGGACAGGGAATAATTCACCCCTCCACTTT. It is translated as CASSLSSGGTGNNSPLHF.

The J gene is TRBJ2-2, the V gene TRBV5-4; 14 bases are shared with TRBD2. CDR1 SGHNT and CDR2 YYREEE come from the germline V gene (reference sequence). This CDR3 comprises 15 residues. J lost 8 bases, V lost 4 bases, and 4 bases had no gene match. In DNA, the CDR3 is TGTGCCAGCAGCCTCGGGACTAGCGGGAGTGGGGAGCTGTTTTTT. Translated, it gives CASSLGTSGSGELFF.

The rearrangement uses TRBV7-6 and TRBJ2-5; perhaps D is TRBD1 or TRBD2 (5 bases each). CDR1 and CDR2 from the germline V gene are SGHVS and FNYEAQ. The CDR3 contains 15 residues. V gave up 1 base and J gave up 1 base, with 10 bases separating them. Written as DNA, the CDR3 is TGTGCCAGCAGCTTAGGGAGAGGGGTCCAAGAGACCCAGTACTTC. This codes for CASSLGRGVQETQYF. Full variable domain (missing parts from reference TRBV7-6 and TRBJ2-5): GAGVSQSPRYKVTKRGQDVALRCDPISGHVSLYWYRQALGQGPEFLTYFNYEAQQDKSGLPNDRFSAERPEGSISTLTIQRTEQRDSAMYRCASSLGRGVQETQYFGPGTRLLVL.

The chain employs TRBV6-6 and TRBJ1-5, with 9 bases aligning to TRBD1. The CDR3 has 15 amino acids. Looked up from germline, CDR1 is MNHNY and CDR2 is SVGAGI (reference sequence). Germline trimming cut 5 bases from V and 3 bases from J; bases unmatched to any gene: 5. This CDR3 reads CASSRGQGVNQPQHF. The CDR3 coding sequence is TGTGCCAGCAGTCGGGGACAGGGCGTCAATCAGCCCCAGCATTTT.